The 24 T cell receptor beta chains below come from one sample, sequenced in a study of T cell repertoires in cytomegalovirus infection. TCRdb re-derived calls from the reads in MiXCR, one entry per CDR3 protein. Of 60,000 to 85,000 distinct CDR3 sequences listed, under 25% are singletons. Their antigens remain unidentified. The sequenced sample was PBMCs, sequenced either directly or after in vitro stimulation (not recorded which). The receptors stem from a human donor in good health (CMV status not recorded). Some clones in this sample may be carry-over from other donors' samples.

The chain carries TRBV29-1 and TRBJ2-1; TRBD2 matches 7 bases. The germline V gene encodes CDR1 SQVTM and CDR2 ANQGSEA. This CDR3 contains 15 residues. V was pared by 4 bases and J by 4 bases, with 10 bases of the junction left unmatched. The CDR3 here is CSVAMWLAVYNEQFF. As DNA, the CDR3 is TGCAGCGTTGCAATGTGGCTAGCGGTTTACAATGAGCAGTTCTTC.

The V call is TRBV4-3, the J call TRBJ2-6, with D maybe TRBD1 (5 bases). Germline values: CDR1 LGHNA, CDR2 YSLEER. The CDR3 totals 17 residues. V was trimmed by 1 base and J by 0 bases, leaving 10 bases between them. CDR3 loop: CASSQAPDTSGANVLTF. The CDR3, as DNA: TGCGCCAGCAGCCAAGCCCCGGACACCTCTGGGGCCAACGTCCTGACTTTC.

This clonotype was detected only a few times. The chain is built from TRBV6-6 and TRBJ2-7, with a weak D call TRBD1 (6 bases). The CDR3 covers 12 residues. Trimming shortened V by 4 bases and J by 6 bases, and 10 bases separated the two germline ends. Germline V lookup: CDR1 MNHNY, CDR2 SVGAGI (reference sequence). The CDR3 DNA reads TGTGCCAGCAGTTTGTCAGGGGTCGAGCAGTACGTC. This translates into CASSLSGVEQYV.

In this sample, this clonotype turned up many times. The chain joins TRBV7-6 to TRBJ1-1; the match to TRBD1 covers 9 bases. Per the germline V gene, CDR1 is SGHVS and CDR2 is FNYEAQ. With 5 bases clipped from V and 4 bases from J, the junction kept 11 bases outside the gene matches. The CDR3 is 16 amino acids. The CDR3 sequence: CASSAPGQGLGTEAFF. Written as DNA, the CDR3 is TGTGCCAGCAGCGCACCGGGACAGGGTTTGGGCACTGAAGCTTTCTTT.

This chain uses TRBV4-3 with TRBJ2-5, with 7 bases fitting TRBD2. The CDR3 covers 19 residues. Germline V gene data show CDR1 as LGHNA and CDR2 as YSLEER. V lost 4 bases to trimming and J lost 5 bases; unmatched junction nucleotides: 22. The CDR3 DNA reads as TGCGCCAGCAGCCGGTCCGGGCTAGCGGCCCACCCCGTCGGGGAGACCCAGTACTTC. Its protein is CASSRSGLAAHPVGETQYF.

A few counts support this clonotype. The chain combines TRBV27 with TRBJ2-2, with 7 bases fitting TRBD2. The germline CDR1 and CDR2 sequences are MNHEY and SMNVEV (reference sequence). This CDR3 comprises 20 residues. V gave up 3 bases and J gave up 3 bases; unmatched junction bases: 19. CDR3 coding DNA: TGTGCCAGCAGTTTCCGGCAGCCCGGGGGGAAGCGGGTCGACACCGGGGAGCTGTTTTTT. Translation: CASSFRQPGGKRVDTGELFF.

This chain joins TRBV4-2 and TRBJ2-5; D gene unclear. The germline gives CDR1 LGHNA, CDR2 YNFKEQ. The CDR3 extends over 15 amino acids. V was clipped by 2 bases and J by 5 bases, with 15 bases between them. CDR3 region: CASSQSLSEWETQYF. CDR3 in DNA: TGTGCCAGCAGCCAAAGCTTGTCGGAATGGGAGACCCAGTACTTC.

There are a few counts of this clonotype. The gene calls are TRBV28 and TRBJ2-7; no firm D call. This CDR3 has 13 residues. Trimming removed 5 bases from V and 3 bases from J, with 11 bases in between. Germline CDR1 is MDHEN and CDR2 is SYDVKM. CDR3 region: CASSPTTNYEQYF. Here the CDR3 DNA reads TGTGCCAGCAGTCCTACCACGAACTACGAGCAGTACTTC.

Notes on this clonotype: The junction does not match germline at one end; this may be a read error. V gene TRBV10-3 combines with J gene TRBJ1-1; the D gene is possibly TRBD1 (5 bases). This CDR3 contains 14 residues. In germline, CDR1 is ENHRY, CDR2 SYGVKD. The CDR3 sequence is CATSNRDANTEAFF. The CDR3 region has the DNA TGTGCCACCAGTAACCGGGACGCTAACACTGAAGCTTTCTTT.

This chain links TRBV10-3 with TRBJ1-6; a weak D match, TRBD1 (5 bases). The CDR3 covers 13 residues. Germline V gene sequence: CDR1 ENHRY, CDR2 SYGVKD. The V gene lost 11 bases and the J gene lost 7 bases, with 15 bases spanning the gap. CDR3 in amino acids: CASGAGPNSPLHF. Written as DNA, the CDR3 is TGTGCCTCTGGGGCAGGGCCAAATTCACCCCTCCACTTT.

This clonotype has a single count. This rearrangement joins TRBV2 to TRBJ2-2, with D maybe TRBD1 (5 bases). Germline V CDR1 and CDR2: SNHLY, FYNNEI. CDR3 length: 16 residues. V was shortened by 2 bases and J by 2 bases, with 12 bases between the two germline ends. The CDR3 coding sequence is TGTGCCAGCAGTGAACGGAGTGGGGCTAACACCGGGGAGCTGTTTTTT. Protein sequence: CASSERSGANTGELFF.

The V and J genes are TRBV12-3 or TRBV12-4 and TRBJ2-7; no firm D call. Trimming left V 6 bases short and J 7 bases short, with 16 bases between. This CDR3 spans 13 amino acids. The DNA of the CDR3 is TGTGCCAGCAGCGACGACATCCATCGGGAGCAGTACTTC. Amino acids: CASSDDIHREQYF.

This chain joins TRBV28 and TRBJ1-5; a weak D match, TRBD1 (5 bases). CDR1 MDHEN and CDR2 SYDVKM come from the germline V gene. The CDR3 extends over 14 amino acids. V was shortened by 4 bases and J by 4 bases, with 11 bases between the two germline ends. The DNA for the CDR3 is TGTGCCAGCAGTTACGAGACAGATAATCAGCCCCAGCATTTT. Amino acid sequence: CASSYETDNQPQHF.

In this sample, this clonotype turned up many times. This chain links TRBV5-1 with TRBJ2-3; weak D call: TRBD2 (6 bases). The germline CDR1 and CDR2 sequences are SGHRS and YFSETQ. V dropped 4 bases and J dropped 0 bases, with 21 bases sitting between them. The CDR3 is made up of 18 amino acids. DNA of the CDR3: TGCGCCAGCAGCCCCCTGGGGGGAGCCCCAACTAGCACAGATACGCAGTATTTT. Translation: CASSPLGGAPTSTDTQYF.

This clonotype is medium-sized (0.01 to 0.1%) within its sample. V is TRBV4-1 and J is TRBJ2-7; either TRBD1 or TRBD2 may fit D (6 bases each). V gave up 3 bases and J gave up 2 bases, with 20 bases separating them. The CDR3 totals 17 residues. Germline CDR1 and CDR2: MGHRA and YSYEKL. The CDR3 here is CASSHSSLGGSPYEQYF. The CDR3 DNA is TGCGCCAGCAGCCATTCCTCCCTAGGGGGGAGTCCCTACGAGCAGTACTTC.

In this sample, this clonotype turned up a few times. The V gene is TRBV7-9, the J gene TRBJ2-3; D perhaps matches TRBD1 (5 bases). Germline CDR1 and CDR2: SEHNR and FQNEAQ (reference sequence). V lost 4 bases, J lost 11 bases, and 13 bases lay in between. This CDR3 comprises 12 residues. The CDR3 sequence: CASSWPRTLQYF. In DNA form, the CDR3 reads TGTGCCAGCAGCTGGCCCCGGACACTGCAGTATTTT.

The chain couples TRBV15 to TRBJ2-1, with 8 bases lining up with TRBD2. The CDR3 length is 16 residues. Germline V gene sequence: CDR1 LNHNV, CDR2 YYDKDF (reference sequence). Unmatched junction bases numbered 10, after V lost 2 bases and J lost 7 bases. CDR3 residues: CATSRPTSGLGNEQFF. CDR3 bases: TGTGCCACCAGCAGACCCACTAGCGGATTGGGGAATGAGCAGTTCTTC. Variable domain in full (rest from reference TRBV15 and TRBJ2-1): DAMVIQNPRYQVTQFGKPVTLSCSQTLNHNVMYWYQQKSSQAPKLLFHYYDKDFNNEADTPDNFQSRRPNTSFCFLDIRSPGLGDTAMYLCATSRPTSGLGNEQFFGPGTRLTVL.

The chain couples TRBV20-1 to TRBJ1-1; 9 nucleotides match TRBD1. Germline loops: CDR1 DFQATT, CDR2 SNEGSKA (reference sequence). The CDR3 loop spans 13 amino acids. V was clipped by 4 bases and J by 6 bases; unmatched bases: 6. DNA for the CDR3: TGCAGTGCTAAGGACAGGGGAACACCTGAAGCTTTCTTT. As protein: CSAKDRGTPEAFF.

CDR3 DNA sequence: TGTGCCAGCAGTGACTATACAGAAGCTTTCTTT. Encoded protein: CASSDYTEAFF. The chain carries TRBV25-1 and TRBJ1-1, with D uncertain. Germline CDR1 MGHDK, CDR2 SYGVNS. The CDR3 length is 11 residues. Trimming left V 3 bases short and J 8 bases short, with 7 bases between.

This clonotype was found a few times. The chain employs TRBV6-1 and TRBJ2-1, with no clear D. Trimming stripped 0 bases from V and 8 bases from J, with 5 bases between. Germline-derived CDR1 and CDR2 are MNHNS and SASEGT. This CDR3 region has 12 residues. CDR3 bases: TGTGCCAGCAGTGAAGCGCTAGATGAGCAGTTCTTC. The encoded protein is CASSEALDEQFF.

This clonotype was found a few times. The rearrangement uses TRBV2 and TRBJ2-6; 9 positions agree with TRBD1. The length of the CDR3 is 16 residues. V lost 8 bases, J lost 0 bases, and 5 bases stayed unmatched. The germline gives CDR1 SNHLY, CDR2 FYNNEI. The CDR3 here is CASPQGANSGANVLTF. CDR3 nucleotides: TGTGCCAGCCCACAGGGGGCAAACTCTGGGGCCAACGTCCTGACTTTC.

This chain connects TRBV4-1 to TRBJ1-2; D ambiguous. The CDR3 extends over 14 amino acids. V lost 3 bases, J lost 2 bases, and 10 bases lay in between. CDR1 is MGHRA and CDR2 is YSYEKL in the germline V gene. CDR3 loop: CASSQTGRNYGYTF. The DNA for the CDR3 is TGCGCCAGCAGCCAGACCGGGAGGAACTATGGCTACACCTTC.

This clonotype was picked up many times. This rearrangement joins TRBV7-2 to TRBJ2-1; 11 bases map to TRBD2. The J segment lost 7 bases and the V segment lost 0 bases, leaving 5 bases of the junction unmatched. The CDR3 is 16 residues long. CDR1 and CDR2 (germline): SGHTA, FQGNSA. CDR3 nucleotide sequence: TGTGCCAGCAGCTTAGCGCTAGCGGGAGGAACTAATGAGCAGTTCTTC. This translates into CASSLALAGGTNEQFF.

The chain has TRBV7-2 and TRBJ2-1; D gene uncertain. With 11 bases removed from V and 0 bases from J, the gap between germline ends came to 11 bases. The V gene's germline CDR1 is SGHTA and CDR2 FQGNSA. The CDR3 is 13 residues long. In DNA form, the CDR3 reads TGTGCCGGAGCGCTCAGCTCCTACAATGAGCAGTTCTTC. Protein: CAGALSSYNEQFF.